This T cell receptor (beta chain) was retrieved from a study of blood T cells in healthy people across ages. Notes on the study in general: It was held that the diversity estimates obtained from one million T cells were underestimates.

Combining a sample-barcoded 5' primer with a J-beta primer mix, a second PCR ran for roughly 6 to 12 cycles. TCRdb ran MiXCR on the 5' RACE reads and lists one entry per CDR3 protein. The table lists about 800,000 distinct CDR3 sequences, 58% of them singletons. Concerning this clonotype itself: Its antigen remains unknown.

The CDR3 has 16 residues. V dropped 2 bases and J dropped 2; count of bases not matched to a gene: 8. Germline V lookup: CDR1 SGHRS, CDR2 YFSETQ. Sequenced input: blood. V gene TRBV5-1 combines with J gene TRBJ2-5; 8 bases line up with TRBD2. The clonotype comes from a man younger than 45 in good health. For the CDR3, the DNA is TGCGCCAGCAGCTTCCGGGTAGCGGGACCGCAAGAGACCCAGTACTTC. Its protein is CASSFRVAGPQETQYF.